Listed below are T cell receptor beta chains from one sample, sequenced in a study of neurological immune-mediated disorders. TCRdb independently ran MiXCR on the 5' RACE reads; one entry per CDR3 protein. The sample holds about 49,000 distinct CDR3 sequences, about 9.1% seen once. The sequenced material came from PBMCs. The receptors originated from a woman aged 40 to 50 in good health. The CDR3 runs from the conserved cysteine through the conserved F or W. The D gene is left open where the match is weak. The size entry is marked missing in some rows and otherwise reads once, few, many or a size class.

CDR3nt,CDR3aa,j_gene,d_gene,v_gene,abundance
TGTGCCAGCAGTGGGGGGTCGGGCGGGACGCAGTATTTC,CASSGGSGGTQYF,TRBJ2-3,.,TRBV6-5,.
TGTGCCAGCAGCATCCGATTGGGACAGGGGCCGGCAGATACGCAGTATTTT,CASSIRLGQGPADTQYF,TRBJ2-3,TRBD1,TRBV9,.
TGTGCCAGCAGACCGGGACAACATAATAGCAATCAGCCCCAGCATTTT,CASRPGQHNSNQPQHF,TRBJ1-5,.,TRBV12-3/TRBV12-4,many
TGTGCCACGTTGACCCTAGCGGGACACTCTGGGGCCAACGTCCTGACTTTC,CATLTLAGHSGANVLTF,TRBJ2-6,TRBD2,TRBV6-2/TRBV6-3,many
TGTGCCAGCAGCACCCCCCCCTCCGGGACTGAAGCTTTCTTT,CASSTPPSGTEAFF,TRBJ1-1,.,TRBV7-2,many
TGTGCCACCAGCACAACTAGCGGGAGAACCGTGGAGCAGTTTTTT,CATSTTSGRTVEQFF,TRBJ2-2,TRBD2,TRBV15,.
TGTGCCGACAGTCCCCTGATGGGACACAATGAGCAGTTCTTC,CADSPLMGHNEQFF,TRBJ2-1,.,TRBV7-9,many
TGCAGTGCGCCCAGACTAGCGGGAGATCCAGATACGCAGTATTTT,CSAPRLAGDPDTQYF,TRBJ2-3,TRBD2,TRBV20-1,many
TGTGCCAGCAGTTTAGCCGACTACGAGCAGTACTTC,CASSLADYEQYF,TRBJ2-7,.,TRBV12-3/TRBV12-4,many
TGCGCCAGCAGCCAAGCGTTACAGGGGTCCGGGGAGCTGTTTTTT,CASSQALQGSGELFF,TRBJ2-2,TRBD1,TRBV4-3,many
TGTGCCAGCAGTGAAGGTGAACTAAACACTGAAGCTTTCTTT,CASSEGELNTEAFF,TRBJ1-1,.,TRBV25-1,many
TGTGCCAGCAGTCAACCAGGGGGCAGCGCTCAGCCCCAGCATTTT,CASSQPGGSAQPQHF,TRBJ1-5,TRBD1,TRBV6-2/TRBV6-3,many
TGCAGTGCTGCGAAAGGGTCAGGGAGCCCCGGAGCTTTCTTT,CSAAKGSGSPGAFF,TRBJ1-1,.,TRBV20-1,many
TGTGCCAGCAGCCAACTACTAGCGGGAGTGGGAGATACGCAGTATTTT,CASSQLLAGVGDTQYF,TRBJ2-3,TRBD2,TRBV3-1,many
TGCGCCAGCAGCTCAAGGACAGGGGGGCATGAAGCTTTCTTT,CASSSRTGGHEAFF,TRBJ1-1,TRBD1,TRBV4-3,.
TGTGCCAGCAATAAGGGACAGGGGGCCGATGAGCAGTTCTTC,CASNKGQGADEQFF,TRBJ2-1,TRBD1,TRBV12-3/TRBV12-4,many
TGTGCCAGCAGCCCTTGGGCTAGCGGGGGGAATGAGCAGTTCTTC,CASSPWASGGNEQFF,TRBJ2-1,TRBD2,TRBV6-6,many
TGCAGTGCAACATGGGGCTCTAATGAAAAACTGTTTTTT,CSATWGSNEKLFF,TRBJ1-4,.,TRBV20-1,many
TGCAGTGCTCCCGGGACTAGCGGGTACAATGAGCAGTTCTTC,CSAPGTSGYNEQFF,TRBJ2-1,TRBD2,TRBV20-1,many
TGTGCCATCAGTGTAGGAGGGGGGGACAATCAGCCCCAGCATTTT,CAISVGGGDNQPQHF,TRBJ1-5,.,TRBV10-3,.
TGTGCCAGCAGCGCACCGGGAGGACAAGAGACCCAGTACTTC,CASSAPGGQETQYF,TRBJ2-5,TRBD2,TRBV5-5,many
TGCGCCAGCAGCCAAGATAAGGGATTGGGCACTGAAGCTTTCTTT,CASSQDKGLGTEAFF,TRBJ1-1,.,TRBV4-3,many
TGTGCCAGCAGAACCGGGACTAGCGGGAGTGAGAGGGCCAATGAGCAGTTCTTC,CASRTGTSGSERANEQFF,TRBJ2-1,TRBD2,TRBV25-1,many
TGCAGTGCTAGAACCGGACTGGGCGACACTGAAGCTTTCTTT,CSARTGLGDTEAFF,TRBJ1-1,.,TRBV20-1,many
TGTGCCAGCAGCCCAGGCGTGGGACCCGACACAGATACGCAGTATTTT,CASSPGVGPDTDTQYF,TRBJ2-3,.,TRBV7-3,many
TGCGCCAGCAGCCCTCGGGACAGGGGGCTTGGCTACACCTTC,CASSPRDRGLGYTF,TRBJ1-2,TRBD1,TRBV5-1,many